This T cell receptor beta chain was documented in a study of beta chain features in type 1 diabetes. As for the study in general: The study found patients and healthy donors alike in age, gender and cell yields. Whole-study findings and limits: Comparison showed that naive, central memory and Treg TCRB repertoires appeared more similar among patients than among healthy donors. Type 1 diabetes patients had TCRB CDR3s that were shorter (moderately but significantly so) in all four CD4+ subsets. High-TCR-expressing cells could be over-represented by cDNA sequencing.

Investigators reverse transcribed all isolated RNA, so they sequenced expressed TCRB transcripts. Here immunoSEQ multiplex PCR was the method, and the copy in TCRdb shows in-frame clones only, minus some. The data contain some 900,000 clones, about 17% of them seen just once; the ten biggest clones take up 0.023%. Worth noting for this clone: The antigen remains unidentified.

CDR3 length: 17 residues. Germline V gene sequence: CDR1 LGHNA, CDR2 YSLEER. Trimming stripped 0 bases from V and 2 bases from J, with 17 bases between. Sample: naive CD4+ T cells from blood. The gene calls are TRBV4-3 and TRBJ2-7; tentative D call: TRBD1 (5 bases). The receptor was isolated from a woman between 18 and 29 years old in good health. CDR3 sequence (DNA): TGCGCCAGCAGCCAAGATCGGGCGACAGAAGTCCCCTACGAGCAGTACTTC. Translated, it gives CASSQDRATEVPYEQYF.